This T cell receptor beta chain was documented in a study of PD-1 blockade in classical Hodgkin lymphoma. Study as a whole: Nivolumab 3 mg/kg was given intravenously every 2 weeks.

As for this clone: Its antigen is unidentified.

Germline V lookup: CDR1 SGHTA, CDR2 FQGTGA. Trimming removed 5 bases from V and 9 bases from J, with 11 bases in between. The CDR3 is made up of 12 amino acids. Sequencing was performed with immunoSEQ multiplex PCR; in TCRdb, only in-frame clones are kept and a portion is missing. The sample records around 35,000 clones, about 70% being singletons. Noted time point: cycle 4 day 1 (C4D1), after more than five weeks of nivolumab. Every single patient, without exception, relapsed after autologous stem cell transplantation, and brentuximab vedotin exposure varied. Study results and limitations: Although disease activity or prior therapy may be involved, causes of the repertoire differences remain undefined. CD4+ TCR diversity, unlike CD8+, rose significantly by C4D1.

The chain combines TRBV7-3 with TRBJ2-1; TRBD2 is a possible D gene (6 bases). The specimen comprised peripheral blood mononuclear cells (PBMCs), sampled before the fourth cycle of nivolumab. This clonotype was sampled from a human donor with classical Hodgkin lymphoma. The CDR3 reads CASSHGGSEQFF. The CDR3 nucleotides read TGTGCCAGCAGCCATGGGGGGTCTGAGCAGTTCTTC.